Presented here are 18 T cell receptor beta chains from one specimen sequenced in a study of T cells in pancreatic ductal adenocarcinoma. Profiled with immunoSEQ multiplex PCR; TCRdb holds only in-frame clones, not every one. The table shows around 9,000 clones, with 67% occurring only once. Selected pancreatic ductal adenocarcinoma patients had undergone surgery without neoadjuvant therapy. The sample was pancreatic tumor tissue. The receptors were gathered from a human donor with pancreatic ductal adenocarcinoma.

CDR3 in amino acids: CSIYKNTEAFF. The CDR3 nucleotides are TGCAGCATATACAAGAACACTGAAGCTTTCTTT. This chain links TRBV29-1 with TRBJ1-1; unclear D gene. The germline CDR1 and CDR2 sequences are SQVTM and ANQGSEA. The CDR3 runs to 11 residues. Trimming pared 8 bases from V and 1 base from J, leaving 8 bases between.

The CDR3 DNA sequence: TGTGCCAGCAGTGAAGGGACAGCTCCCTCTGAAGCTTTCTTT. It encodes CASSEGTAPSEAFF. V is TRBV6-5 and J is TRBJ1-1; 7 nucleotides align to TRBD1. Germline CDR1 reads MNHEY; CDR2 reads SVGAGI. J gave up 6 bases and V 5 bases, and 9 bases lay outside the gene matches. The CDR3 covers 14 residues.

The chain has TRBV5-6 and TRBJ2-1; 7 bases fit TRBD2. Germline lookup yields CDR1 SGHDT and CDR2 YYEEEE. The length of the CDR3 is 15 residues. Germline trimming cut 1 base from V and 2 bases from J; bases unmatched to any gene: 3. The CDR3 DNA is TGTGCCAGCAGCTTGCGGGGAGGGGCCTACAATGAGCAGTTCTTC. Translating gives CASSLRGGAYNEQFF.

V is TRBV6-5 and J is TRBJ2-3, with 8 bases fitting TRBD2. CDR3 length equals 15 residues. Looked up from germline, CDR1 is MNHEY and CDR2 is SVGAGI. Trimming took 5 bases from V and 0 from J; bases not matched to a gene: 4. DNA for the CDR3: TGTGCCAGCAGTCAAAGGACTAGCAGCACAGATACGCAGTATTTT. Translating gives CASSQRTSSTDTQYF.

The rearrangement uses TRBV13 and TRBJ2-6; tentatively, D is TRBD2 (5 bases). CDR1 is PRHDT, CDR2 FYEKMQ, per germline (reference sequence). V lost 3 bases, J lost 0 bases, and 6 bases lay in between. The CDR3 is 15 amino acids. This chain's CDR3 is CASSFGGSGANVLTF. As DNA, the CDR3 is TGTGCCAGCAGCTTTGGAGGCTCTGGGGCCAACGTCCTGACTTTC.

The chain recombines TRBV11-3 with TRBJ2-1; D is unclear. The CDR3 consists of 14 residues. Trimming took 5 bases from V and 11 from J, leaving 19 bases between them. The V gene's germline CDR1 is SGHNT and CDR2 YENEEA. The CDR3 DNA follows: TGTGCCAGCAGCCCTTCCGCCCTTGGATTTAAGCAGTTCTTC. It yields the protein CASSPSALGFKQFF.

J is TRBJ2-1 and V is TRBV5-6; TRBD2 matches at 7 bases. With 4 bases clipped from V and 10 bases from J, the junction kept 11 bases outside the gene matches. The CDR3 covers 14 residues. Germline V CDR1 and CDR2: SGHDT, YYEEEE. As DNA, the CDR3 is TGTGCCAGCAGCCTAAGCGGGGCTCTTAAGGAGCAGTTCTTC. This translates into CASSLSGALKEQFF.

The chain links TRBV5-1 to TRBJ1-4; D is ambiguous. The CDR3 contains 13 residues. Germline V gives CDR1 SGHRS, CDR2 YFSETQ. Trimming took 8 bases from V and 8 from J, leaving 16 bases between them. CDR3: CASNTSPQEKLFF. Here the CDR3 DNA reads TGCGCCAGTAACACCAGCCCCCAGGAAAAACTGTTTTTT.

J is TRBJ2-1 and V is TRBV21-1; the table's D call, TRBD2, has no DNA check behind it. TRBV21-1 is a recognized pseudogene. This CDR3 contains 15 residues. As DNA, the CDR3 is TGTGCCAGCAGCGAGACCGGGGGCTCCTACAATGAGCAGTTCTTC. This sequence encodes CASSETGGSYNEQFF.

The chain is built from TRBV2 and TRBJ2-1, with D possibly being TRBD2 (6 bases). V was clipped by 4 bases and J by 5 bases, with 15 bases between them. The CDR3 sequence is 15 residues long. CDR1 and CDR2 from the germline V gene are SNHLY and FYNNEI. CDR3 residues: CASSGLWGVDNEQFF. The DNA of the CDR3 is TGTGCCAGCAGTGGGTTGTGGGGGGTTGACAATGAGCAGTTCTTC.

This chain uses TRBV5-1 with TRBJ2-3; tentatively, D is TRBD2 (5 bases). Per germline, CDR1 SGHRS and CDR2 YFSETQ. Trimming shortened V by 4 bases and J by 2 bases, and 14 bases separated the two germline ends. The CDR3 has 15 residues. The CDR3 sequence: CASSLWTDNTDTQYF. DNA of the CDR3: TGCGCCAGCAGCCTGTGGACTGACAACACAGATACGCAGTATTTT.

The chain has TRBV27 and TRBJ1-2; possible D gene TRBD1, 5 bases. Germline V CDR1 and CDR2: MNHEY, SMNVEV (reference sequence). There are 15 residues in the CDR3. V shed 6 bases and J shed 5 bases, with 19 bases lying between them. The CDR3 protein is CASSRPGPRFYGYTF. The CDR3 coding sequence is TGTGCCAGCAGCCGTCCGGGACCGCGCTTTTATGGCTACACCTTC.

CDR3 amino acids: CAINADRGNSPLHF. The CDR3 DNA follows: TGTGCCATCAACGCGGACAGGGGGAATTCACCCCTCCACTTT. The chain combines TRBV10-3 with TRBJ1-6; 10 nucleotides align to TRBD1. Trimming removed 7 bases from V and 7 bases from J; junction bases left unmatched: 4. Germline V gene data show CDR1 as ENHRY and CDR2 as SYGVKD. The CDR3 has 14 amino acids.

J is TRBJ2-5 and V is TRBV23-1; tentatively, D is TRBD1 (6 bases). TRBV23-1 is sorted into the ORF group, with uncertain function. The CDR3 totals 15 residues. The V end was cut by 4 bases, the J end by 2 bases, with 14 bases between. DNA for the CDR3: TGCGCCAGCAGTCGCAGCCGGGACACTCAAGAGACCCAGTACTTC. It codes for CASSRSRDTQETQYF.

The chain employs TRBV9 and TRBJ2-3, with D maybe TRBD2 (5 bases). The CDR3 length is 15 residues. Between the trimmed V and J ends, which lost 3 bases and 4 bases, there was a span of 15 bases. Germline CDR1 and CDR2: SGDLS and YYNGEE. Written as DNA, the CDR3 is TGTGCCAGCAGCGCCGTGGGGAGTGCGGCAGATACGCAGTATTTT. This gives the protein CASSAVGSAADTQYF.

The chain carries TRBV2 and TRBJ2-2, with TRBD1 identical over 10 bases. The CDR3 is 16 residues long. CDR1 is SNHLY and CDR2 is FYNNEI in the germline V gene. The J segment lost 7 bases and the V segment lost 7 bases, leaving 12 bases of the junction unmatched. CDR3 bases: TGTGCCAGCAAAGGACGGACCGGGACAGGGGTCGGGGAGCTGTTTTTT. It encodes CASKGRTGTGVGELFF.

The chain is built from TRBV28 and TRBJ1-4; a weak D match, TRBD1 (6 bases). The V gene lost 6 bases and the J gene lost 4 bases, with 18 bases spanning the gap. From germline, CDR1 is MDHEN and CDR2 SYDVKM. The CDR3 is 16 amino acids. In nucleotides, the CDR3 is TGTGCCAGCAGAGGGCAGGGGCCGACTTATAATGAAAAACTGTTTTTT. Residues: CASRGQGPTYNEKLFF.

This chain uses TRBV2 with TRBJ2-6, with D perhaps TRBD2 (6 bases). V was cut by 4 bases and J by 3 bases, with 10 bases left in between. The CDR3 is 15 amino acids. Per germline, CDR1 SNHLY and CDR2 FYNNEI. CDR3 amino acids: CASSVGTLGANVLTF. For the CDR3, the DNA is TGTGCCAGCAGTGTTGGGACTCTTGGGGCCAACGTCCTGACTTTC.